This TCR beta chain was retrieved from a study of shared clonotypes between healthy human individuals. Overall study findings and caveats: Clonotype sharing across a few donors was observed for approximately 5% of naive CD4 clonotypes.

This clone was seen only a few times. Its target is unknown. Researchers partitioned CD4+ cells into CD45RA+ naive and CD45RA-negative memory subsets. Trimming took 6 bases from V and 4 from J, leaving 19 bases between them. Germline-derived CDR1 and CDR2 are MDHEN and SYDVKM. This CDR3 is built from 15 residues. Per the original methods: ImmunoSEQ supplied junction-only sequences lacking quality scores, so filtering was different. Sequencing was performed with immunoSEQ multiplex PCR; in TCRdb, only in-frame clones are kept and a portion is missing. V, J and clone size reflect that table, while D and trimming were determined from the DNA. The data contain about 710,000 clones, around four fifths of them singletons.

Specimen: memory CD4+ T cells sorted from blood. Subset in this sample: CD45RA-negative fraction. The V and J genes are TRBV28 and TRBJ2-7; D might be TRBD1 (5 bases). This TCR derives from a woman aged 25-40 years in good health. The CDR3 region has the DNA TGTGCCAGCAGGTACCCAGGGCAGGAGAAATACGAGCAGTACTTC. This codes for CASRYPGQEKYEQYF.